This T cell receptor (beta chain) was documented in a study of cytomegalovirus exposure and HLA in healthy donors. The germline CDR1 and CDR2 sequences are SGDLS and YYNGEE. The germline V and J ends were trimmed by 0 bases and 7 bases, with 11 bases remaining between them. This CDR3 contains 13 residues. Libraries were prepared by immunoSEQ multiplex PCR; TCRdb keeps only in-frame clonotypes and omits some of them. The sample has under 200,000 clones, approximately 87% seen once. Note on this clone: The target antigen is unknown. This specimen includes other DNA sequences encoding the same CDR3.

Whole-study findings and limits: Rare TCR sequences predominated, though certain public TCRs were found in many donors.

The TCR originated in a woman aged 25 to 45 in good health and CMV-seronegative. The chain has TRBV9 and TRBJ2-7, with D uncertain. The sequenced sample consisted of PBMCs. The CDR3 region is CASSVVLGGEQYF. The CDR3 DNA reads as TGTGCCAGCAGCGTAGTCCTAGGTGGAGAGCAGTACTTC.